The clone carrying this T cell receptor (beta chain) was counted at least ten times. Its target is not known. TCRdb passed the 5' RACE reads through MiXCR, listing each CDR3 protein once. The data contain tens of thousands of distinct CDR3 sequences, around 7.8% of them singletons. The source of the sample is a study of early T cells in non-severe SARS-CoV-2 infection. Study-level findings and limits: VDJdb-based matching was biased toward anti-spike CD8 responses and missed private and CD4 specificities.

CDR1 and CDR2 (germline): SGHVT, SQSDAQ. This CDR3 region has 16 residues. Trimming cost V 0 bases and J 6 bases; bases outside gene matches: 8. The rearrangement uses TRBV7-4 and TRBJ1-5, with TRBD1 matching 7 bases. The TCR sequence derives from an adult who was a healthcare worker with PCR-confirmed SARS-CoV-2 infection or an uninfected control (not recorded which). The sequencing sample was made of whole blood. DNA for the CDR3: TGTGCCAGCAGCTTAGCGATGCCCAGGGGGACTCAGCCCCAGCATTTT. It encodes CASSLAMPRGTQPQHF.